This is a list of T cell receptor beta chains from one sample in a study of control samples from healthy donors and cancer patients. Profiling relied on immunoSEQ multiplex PCR, and the TCRdb table lists in-frame clones only, not all of them. Counted here are some 110,000 clones, over 90% occurring once; the ten biggest clones make up 2% to 3%. The sequenced sample was blood. The receptors derive from a man aged 25-45 years in good health. CDR3s include the opening cysteine and the closing phenylalanine or tryptophan. The D gene is left open where the match is weak. A clone size is listed for some rows: how often the clone was seen (once, few, many), or a class if it is expanded.

TRBJ2-6,TRBD2,NA,18,TRBV7-6,CASSPRGDWVGGANVLTF,TGTGCCAGCAGTCCTCGGGGGGACTGGGTTGGTGGGGCCAACGTCCTGACTTTC
TRBJ2-3,NA,NA,12,TRBV5-1,CASSSAMDTQYF,TGCGCCAGCAGCTCCGCCATGGATACGCAGTATTTT
TRBJ1-3,NA,NA,13,TRBV2,CASRDGAGNTIYF,TGTGCCAGCAGAGATGGGGCTGGAAACACCATATATTTT
TRBJ1-1,NA,NA,13,TRBV28,CASSLPGNTEAFF,TGTGCCAGCAGTTTACCAGGGAACACTGAAGCTTTCTTT
TRBJ2-2,TRBD2,NA,22,TRBV28,CASSFFLTIDREGRRKSGELFF,TGTGCCAGCAGTTTTTTCCTCACAATTGACCGGGAGGGGCGCAGGAAATCCGGGGAGCTGTTTTTT
TRBJ2-1,TRBD1,NA,14,TRBV6-5,CASSLRTGMNEQFF,TGTGCCAGCTCTCTGAGGACAGGGATGAATGAGCAGTTCTTC
TRBJ1-3,NA,NA,15,TRBV11-3,CASSPDSLSGNTIYF,TGTGCCAGCAGCCCGGACAGCCTCTCTGGAAACACCATATATTTT
TRBJ1-1,NA,NA,12,TRBV13,CASSFVNTEAFF,TGTGCCAGCAGCTTCGTGAACACTGAAGCTTTCTTT
TRBJ1-1,TRBD1,NA,13,TRBV7-9,CASSLGGQTEAFF,TGTGCCAGCAGCTTAGGGGGACAGACTGAAGCTTTCTTT
TRBJ1-3,TRBD1,few,16,TRBV6-1,CASSARQGAKGNTIYF,TGTGCCAGCAGTGCACGACAGGGGGCGAAAGGAAACACCATATATTTT
TRBJ2-7,TRBD2,NA,16,TRBV6-5,CASSYGTSRGSYEQYF,TGTGCCAGCAGTTACGGGACTAGCCGGGGCTCCTACGAGCAGTACTTC
TRBJ1-1,NA,once,15,TRBV30,CAWSATDRLNTEAFF,TGTGCCTGGAGTGCCACGGACAGATTGAACACTGAAGCTTTCTTT
TRBJ2-7,TRBD1,NA,16,TRBV5-4,CASSWDGQGQPYEQYF,TGTGCCAGCAGCTGGGACGGACAGGGTCAGCCCTACGAGCAGTACTTC
TRBJ1-2,TRBD1,once,14,TRBV28,CASSSQGDRGGYTF,TGTGCCAGCTCCTCGCAGGGGGACAGGGGGGGATACACCTTC
TRBJ2-2,TRBD1,NA,15,TRBV2,CASSQGQGYTGELFF,TGTGCCAGCAGTCAGGGACAGGGCTACACCGGGGAGCTGTTTTTT
TRBJ1-4,TRBD1,NA,17,TRBV5-1,CASRRQGYSGTNEKLFF,TGCGCCAGCCGACGACAGGGTTACTCAGGGACTAATGAAAAACTGTTTTTT
TRBJ1-3,NA,NA,11,TRBV2,CASNGGNTIYF,TGTGCCAGCAACGGTGGAAACACCATATATTTT
TRBJ1-1,TRBD1,NA,13,TRBV28,CATQTGGSGEAFF,TGTGCCACCCAGACAGGGGGCAGCGGTGAAGCTTTCTTT
TRBJ1-3,NA,NA,15,TRBV19,CASRPTGTSGNTIYF,TGTGCCAGTAGGCCTACAGGGACGTCTGGAAACACCATATATTTT
TRBJ2-3,TRBD2,NA,21,TRBV3-1/TRBV3-2,CASSHSGLAGGSVVSTDTQYF,TGTGCCAGCAGCCATTCAGGACTAGCGGGGGGTTCGGTAGTTAGCACAGATACGCAGTATTTT
TRBJ1-1,NA,NA,13,TRBV11-2,CASSLGVNTEAFF,TGTGCCAGCAGCTTAGGGGTGAACACTGAAGCTTTCTTT
TRBJ1-5,NA,NA,13,TRBV6-5,CASSPRASQPQHF,TGTGCCAGCAGTCCCCGGGCCAGTCAGCCCCAGCATTTT
TRBJ2-5,NA,NA,12,TRBV7-9,CASSPPLETQYF,TGTGCCAGCAGCCCCCCGCTGGAGACCCAGTACTTC
TRBJ1-2,NA,NA,15,TRBV5-4,CASSFTGNVNYGYTF,TGTGCCAGCAGTTTTACGGGAAACGTTAACTATGGCTACACCTTC
TRBJ1-3,NA,NA,15,TRBV4-1,CASSQDQGYGNTIYF,TGCGCCAGCAGCCAAGATCAAGGGTATGGAAACACCATATATTTT
TRBJ1-4,NA,NA,12,TRBV2,CASSSPTEKLFF,TGTGCCAGCTCTTCTCCCACTGAAAAACTGTTTTTT
TRBJ1-1,NA,NA,14,TRBV29-1,CSAIRRGANTEAFF,TGCAGCGCCATTCGGCGGGGGGCGAACACTGAAGCTTTCTTT
TRBJ1-4,NA,NA,12,TRBV19,CASNQVGEKLFF,TGTGCCAGTAACCAGGTCGGGGAAAAACTGTTTTTT
TRBJ2-5,NA,once,13,TRBV14,CASSQGPRKTQYF,TGTGCCAGCAGCCAGGGACCCCGGAAGACCCAGTACTTC
TRBJ1-4,TRBD1,NA,15,TRBV28,CASSPSQGAREKLFF,TGTGCCAGCAGTCCCTCACAGGGGGCCCGTGAAAAACTGTTTTTT
TRBJ2-5,TRBD1,NA,15,TRBV11-2,CASSFGDRYQETQYF,TGTGCCAGCAGCTTCGGGGACAGGTACCAAGAGACCCAGTACTTC
TRBJ1-3,NA,NA,15,TRBV3-1/TRBV3-2,CASSLLNFWGNTIYF,TGTGCCAGCAGCCTCCTCAACTTCTGGGGAAACACCATATATTTT
TRBJ1-5,TRBD1,NA,15,TRBV10-1,CASSERQGSNQPQHF,TGCGCCAGCAGTGAGCGACAGGGATCTAATCAGCCCCAGCATTTT
TRBJ2-7,NA,NA,13,TRBV7-3,CASSLGSGDEQYF,TGTGCCAGCAGCTTAGGATCGGGCGACGAGCAGTACTTC
TRBJ2-7,TRBD1,NA,15,TRBV2,CASRPGTGETYEQYF,TGTGCCAGCAGACCCGGGACAGGGGAGACCTACGAGCAGTACTTC
TRBJ2-1,NA,once,11,TRBV28,CASSGYNEQFF,TGTGCCAGCAGTGGGTATAATGAGCAGTTCTTC
TRBJ2-5,TRBD1,NA,13,TRBV19,CAASTAGGETQYF,TGTGCCGCCTCAACCGCAGGGGGAGAGACCCAGTACTTC
TRBJ1-1,TRBD1,NA,16,TRBV9,CASSSRRGQGATEAFF,TGTGCCAGCAGCTCGCGGCGAGGACAGGGGGCTACTGAAGCTTTCTTT
TRBJ1-6,NA,NA,12,TRBV5-5,CASSLGNSPLHF,TGTGCCAGCAGCCTGGGGAATTCACCCCTCCACTTT
TRBJ1-2,TRBD1,NA,17,TRBV4-1,CASSQEPTGTGFYGYTF,TGCGCCAGCAGCCAAGAACCAACCGGGACAGGGTTCTATGGCTACACCTTC
TRBJ2-2,NA,NA,11,TRBV2,CASHRAGELFF,TGTGCCAGCCACAGGGCCGGGGAGCTGTTTTTT
TRBJ2-3,TRBD2,NA,18,TRBV6-4,CASSAFPTSGVSTDTQYF,TGTGCCAGCAGTGCCTTTCCGACTAGCGGGGTTAGCACAGATACGCAGTATTTT
TRBJ1-1,TRBD1,NA,13,TRBV12-3/TRBV12-4,CASSPGQGGEAFF,TGTGCCAGCAGCCCTGGACAGGGTGGAGAAGCTTTCTTT
TRBJ2-5,NA,NA,14,TRBV7-2,CASSLAGWGETQYF,TGTGCCAGCAGCTTAGCAGGGTGGGGAGAGACCCAGTACTTC
TRBJ1-1,NA,NA,14,TRBV5-6,CASSLGFGNTEAFF,TGTGCCAGCAGCTTGGGGTTCGGGAACACTGAAGCTTTCTTT
TRBJ2-1,TRBD1,NA,16,TRBV25-1,CASSAWGQGLFTEQFF,TGTGCCAGCAGTGCCTGGGGACAGGGTCTTTTTACTGAGCAGTTCTTC
TRBJ1-1,NA,NA,11,TRBV12-5,CASGLLSFAFF,TGTGCTAGTGGTTTGCTTTCGTTTGCTTTCTTT
TRBJ2-6,NA,NA,16,TRBV19,CASSEIEISGANVLTF,TGTGCCAGTAGTGAGATCGAGATCTCTGGGGCCAACGTCCTGACTTTC
TRBJ1-1,NA,NA,13,TRBV27,CASSLSWGTEAFF,TGTGCCAGCAGTTTATCGTGGGGAACTGAAGCTTTCTTT